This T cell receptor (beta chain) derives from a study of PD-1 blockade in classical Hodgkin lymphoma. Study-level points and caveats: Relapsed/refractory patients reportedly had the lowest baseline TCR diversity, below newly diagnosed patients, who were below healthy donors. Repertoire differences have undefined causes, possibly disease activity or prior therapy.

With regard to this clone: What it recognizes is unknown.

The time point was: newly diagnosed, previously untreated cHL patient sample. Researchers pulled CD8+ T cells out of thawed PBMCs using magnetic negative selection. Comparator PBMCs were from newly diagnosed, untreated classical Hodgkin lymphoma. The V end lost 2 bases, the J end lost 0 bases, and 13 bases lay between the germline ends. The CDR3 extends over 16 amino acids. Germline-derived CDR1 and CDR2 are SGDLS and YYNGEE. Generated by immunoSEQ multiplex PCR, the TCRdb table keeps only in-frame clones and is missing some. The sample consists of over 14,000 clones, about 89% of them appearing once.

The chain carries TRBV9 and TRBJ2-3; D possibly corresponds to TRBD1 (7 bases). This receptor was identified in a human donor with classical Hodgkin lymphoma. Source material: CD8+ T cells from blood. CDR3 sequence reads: CASSVGQGGSTDTQYF. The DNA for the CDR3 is TGTGCCAGCAGCGTTGGTCAGGGGGGAAGCACAGATACGCAGTATTTT.